The rows below give T cell receptor beta chains drawn from one sample of a study of regulatory T cells in long-lasting Graves disease. Using its own MiXCR run on the multiplex PCR reads, TCRdb lists one record per CDR3 protein. The sample contains roughly 420,000 distinct CDR3 sequences, approximately 15% of which appear only once. These data are also associated with another study on T cells in Graves' hyperthyroidism and ophthalmopathy.

This sample comprised peripheral blood mononuclear cells (PBMCs), obtained at new diagnosis, from a patient treated with antithyroid drugs. The receptor set was obtained from a woman aged 45-65 years with Graves disease. CDR3s include the opening cysteine and the closing phenylalanine or tryptophan. The order of the fields is V gene, D gene, clone size, J gene, CDR3 length, CDR3 DNA, CDR3 protein. The D gene is left open where the match is weak. Size is omitted from some rows. Given values are once, few, many or a class for expanded clones.

TRBV27,NA,many,TRBJ2-5,16,TGTGCCAGCAGTTTATTCTGGGACACCGCACAAGAGACCCAGTACTTC,CASSLFWDTAQETQYF
TRBV29-1,NA,many,TRBJ1-4,14,TGCAGCGTTGGCCGCCCAGAAACTAATGAAAAACTGTTTTTT,CSVGRPETNEKLFF
TRBV3-1,TRBD2,NA,TRBJ2-5,15,TGTGCCAGCAGCCCCGCAGCGGGGCTCCAAGAGACCCAGTACTTC,CASSPAAGLQETQYF
TRBV5-6,NA,many,TRBJ2-3,14,TGTGCCAGCAGCGACCTGCCCCAAGGGCATACGCAGTATTTT,CASSDLPQGHTQYF
TRBV4-1,TRBD2,NA,TRBJ2-7,14,TGCGCCAGCAGCCCCGCGGGAGGGGCCTACGAGCAGTACTTC,CASSPAGGAYEQYF
TRBV28,TRBD1,many,TRBJ2-7,17,TGTGCCAGCAGTTTGACGGGCGCCCGGACAGGGCACTACGAGCAGTACTTC,CASSLTGARTGHYEQYF
TRBV19,TRBD1,NA,TRBJ2-7,15,TGTGCCAGCAGCTCCCCTAGGGACAGCTCCTACGAGCAGTACTTC,CASSSPRDSSYEQYF
TRBV20-1,NA,NA,TRBJ1-4,15,TGCAGTGCTCCAAGGCAGGTCCCCCGTAATGAAAAACTGTTTTTT,CSAPRQVPRNEKLFF
TRBV7-9,TRBD2,many,TRBJ2-1,19,TGTGCCAGCAGCCCCGGCAGGGCGCTAGCGGGAGGTCCCTACAATGAGCAGTTCTTC,CASSPGRALAGGPYNEQFF
TRBV6-1,NA,many,TRBJ1-1,14,TGTGCCAGCAGTCCCTCCGGGACGAGCACTGAAGCTTTCTTT,CASSPSGTSTEAFF
TRBV27,TRBD2,few,TRBJ2-7,15,TGTGCCAGCAGACCGGGACTAGCGCGAGACTACGAGCAGTACTTC,CASRPGLARDYEQYF
TRBV10-3,TRBD2,NA,TRBJ2-7,14,TGTGTCATCAGTGAGCGGGAGGGGTCCTACGAGCAGTACTTC,CVISEREGSYEQYF
TRBV2,TRBD2,many,TRBJ2-3,15,TGTGCCAGCAGTGATTTGGGGACTACCACAGATACGCAGTATTTT,CASSDLGTTTDTQYF
TRBV28,TRBD1,many,TRBJ1-5,18,TGTGCCAGCAGTTTATACTGGCCGGGACAGGGAGGCAATCAGCCCCAGCATTTT,CASSLYWPGQGGNQPQHF
TRBV6-1,TRBD1,many,TRBJ2-7,14,TGTGCCAGCAGTCTGGACAGGGGAGAAAACGAGCAGTACTTC,CASSLDRGENEQYF
TRBV12-3/TRBV12-4,NA,few,TRBJ2-3,14,TGTGCCAGCAGCCCAGTCGGTGGGCCAGATACGCAGTATTTT,CASSPVGGPDTQYF
TRBV20-1,NA,few,TRBJ2-3,14,TGCAGTGCTTACCCAAGGGTCGGCACAGATACGCAGTATTTT,CSAYPRVGTDTQYF
TRBV24-1,NA,many,TRBJ2-6,19,TGTGCCACCAGTGATCGGGCAGGAGGCATTTTGCGAGGGGCCAACGTCCTGACTTTC,CATSDRAGGILRGANVLTF
TRBV2,NA,many,TRBJ1-5,16,TGTGCCAGCAGTGAATGGGGTGCAGGGCACAATCAGCCCCAGCATTTT,CASSEWGAGHNQPQHF
TRBV9,TRBD1,few,TRBJ2-3,15,TGTGCCAGCAGCGTACTGGGACAGAGCACAGATACGCAGTATTTT,CASSVLGQSTDTQYF
TRBV7-9,NA,NA,TRBJ2-1,18,TGTGCCAGCAGTTTTAGCCTAATGGACTCAAGAAACTACAATGAGCAGTTCTTC,CASSFSLMDSRNYNEQFF
TRBV28,NA,many,TRBJ2-1,14,TGTGCCAGCAGTCCTCGCCGGGACTTCAATGAGCAGTTCTTC,CASSPRRDFNEQFF
TRBV28,TRBD1,few,TRBJ1-6,16,TGTGCCAGCAGTCCCCCGAGGGACAGCTATAATTCACCCCTCCACTTT,CASSPPRDSYNSPLHF
TRBV18,TRBD1,NA,TRBJ2-5,12,TGTGCCAGCCCCGGGACAGAAGAGACCCAGTACTTC,CASPGTEETQYF
TRBV6-1,NA,many,TRBJ2-3,11,TGTGCCAGCAGTGCCTCTAGTACGCAGTATTTT,CASSASSTQYF
TRBV12-3/TRBV12-4,NA,NA,TRBJ2-1,14,TGTGCCAGCAGCTTCCGAAAGTTCTACAATGAGCAGTTCTTC,CASSFRKFYNEQFF
TRBV6-2/TRBV6-3,TRBD2,few,TRBJ2-5,16,TGTGCCAGCAGTGACCCCGGACTAGCGGGAGGTGAGACCCAGTACTTC,CASSDPGLAGGETQYF
TRBV24-1,NA,NA,TRBJ2-2,14,TGTGCCACCAGTCACAATGGGTTGACAGAGGAGCTGTTTTTT,CATSHNGLTEELFF
TRBV2,NA,many,TRBJ2-7,14,TGTGCCAGCATGGGCCGGGACATGACCTACGAGCAGTACTTC,CASMGRDMTYEQYF
TRBV10-2,NA,NA,TRBJ2-1,18,TGCGCCAGCAGTGCCCTGTTACTGTGGGAGGACTCCTACAATGAGCAGTTCTTC,CASSALLLWEDSYNEQFF
TRBV12-3/TRBV12-4,NA,many,TRBJ1-5,17,TGTGCCAGCATTAAGACTGGGGCACCCACTAGCAATCAGCCCCAGCATTTT,CASIKTGAPTSNQPQHF
TRBV30,TRBD1,many,TRBJ2-5,17,TGTGCCTGGAGCTACCAAGGGGGCGGACGGTACCAAGAGACCCAGTACTTC,CAWSYQGGGRYQETQYF
TRBV6-5,TRBD2,NA,TRBJ2-1,15,TGTGCCAGCAGTTACACTGCGGGAGGGTTGGATGAGCAGTTCTTC,CASSYTAGGLDEQFF
TRBV6-1,NA,many,TRBJ1-1,14,TGTGCCAGCAGGACAGGCTACGCGGACACTGAAGCTTTCTTT,CASRTGYADTEAFF
TRBV6-1,NA,many,TRBJ2-1,14,TGTGCCAGCAGTCGGGCAGAGGGGTCCGGTGAGCAGTTCTTC,CASSRAEGSGEQFF
TRBV25-1,TRBD1,many,TRBJ2-7,18,TGTGCCAGCAGTGAATGGGGGACAGGGGGCGAACTAGCCTACGAGCAGTACTTC,CASSEWGTGGELAYEQYF
TRBV29-1,NA,many,TRBJ2-7,12,TGCAGCGTTGGCGCAGGGAGGTACGAGCAGTACTTC,CSVGAGRYEQYF
TRBV28,TRBD2,many,TRBJ2-1,17,TGTGCCAGCAGTCCAGGGACTAGCGTCAGCTCCTACAATGAGCAGTTCTTC,CASSPGTSVSSYNEQFF
TRBV6-1,TRBD1,many,TRBJ2-5,19,TGTGCCAGCAAATCTACCCCCGGGACAGGGACATCGTACCAAGAGACCCAGTACTTC,CASKSTPGTGTSYQETQYF
TRBV6-1,NA,many,TRBJ1-5,14,TGTGCCAGCACCCCTACTACTCCCCATCAGCCCCAGCATTTT,CASTPTTPHQPQHF
TRBV10-3,NA,NA,TRBJ2-1,12,TGTGCCACCGCCTATCTCACAGATGAGCAGTTCTTC,CATAYLTDEQFF
TRBV5-1,NA,many,TRBJ2-4,16,TGCGCCAGCAGCTTGGTGGAGGCGGAGCCCAAAAACATTCAGTACTTC,CASSLVEAEPKNIQYF
TRBV27,NA,few,TRBJ1-1,13,TGTGCCAGCAGTTTCGGTTTATACTCTGAAGCTTTCTTT,CASSFGLYSEAFF
TRBV6-1,TRBD1,NA,TRBJ2-2,14,TGTGCCAGCAGTGGGACAGGGGAGACCGGGGAGCTGTTTTTT,CASSGTGETGELFF
TRBV28,TRBD1,many,TRBJ2-2,16,TGTGCCAGCAGGTTCCCGGACAGGGGGAACACCGGGGAGCTGTTTTTT,CASRFPDRGNTGELFF
TRBV28,NA,many,TRBJ1-1,17,TGTGCCAGCAGTTTATATTTGAGGGTCAGGGGCAGCACTGAAGCTTTCTTT,CASSLYLRVRGSTEAFF